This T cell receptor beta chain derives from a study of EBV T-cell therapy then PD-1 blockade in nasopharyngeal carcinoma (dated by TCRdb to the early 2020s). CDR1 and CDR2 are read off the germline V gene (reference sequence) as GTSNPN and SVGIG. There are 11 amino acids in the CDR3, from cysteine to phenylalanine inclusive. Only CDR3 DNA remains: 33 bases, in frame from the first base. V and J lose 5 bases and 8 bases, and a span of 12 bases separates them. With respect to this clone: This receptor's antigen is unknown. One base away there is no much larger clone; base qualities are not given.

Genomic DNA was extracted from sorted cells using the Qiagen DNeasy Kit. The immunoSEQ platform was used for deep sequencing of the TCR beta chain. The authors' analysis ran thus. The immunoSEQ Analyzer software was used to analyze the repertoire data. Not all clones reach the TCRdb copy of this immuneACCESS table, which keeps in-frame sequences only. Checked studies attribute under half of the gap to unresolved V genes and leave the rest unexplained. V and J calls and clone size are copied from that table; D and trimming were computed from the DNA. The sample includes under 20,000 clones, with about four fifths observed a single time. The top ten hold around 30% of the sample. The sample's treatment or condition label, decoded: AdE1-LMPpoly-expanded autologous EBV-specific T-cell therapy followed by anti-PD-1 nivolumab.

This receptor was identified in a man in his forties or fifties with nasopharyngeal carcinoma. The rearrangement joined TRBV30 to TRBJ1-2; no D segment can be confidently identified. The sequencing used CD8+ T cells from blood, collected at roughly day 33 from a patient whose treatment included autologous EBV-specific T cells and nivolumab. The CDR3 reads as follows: CAWAHVVGYTF. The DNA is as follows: TGTGCCTGGGCCCACGTGGTCGGCTACACCTTC.